The T cell receptor beta chain under discussion was sequenced for a study of blood T cell repertoires in COVID-19. Across the whole study: From the United States, Italy and Spain came samples of acute and convalescent COVID-19. PBMCs, B-cell-depleted T cells, or T cells were the source of the cDNA or gDNA that made up the material.

Study processing details: It was from reference gene primer amplification that nucleated cell counts were estimated. TCRdb keeps only in-frame clones here, not all; method: immunoSEQ multiplex PCR. For V, J and clone size, that table is used; D and trimming come from the DNA. This sample has 100,000 or so clones, with 70% to 85% found just once. Trimming at V came to 7 bases and at J to 5 bases, leaving 8 bases not matched to a gene. Germline CDR1 SGHRS, CDR2 YFSETQ. The CDR3 has 14 amino acids. This clone has a single count. Sequenced material: peripheral blood. The receptor was derived from a woman aged 55 to 70 with acute or convalescent COVID-19. This sequence joins TRBV5-1 and TRBJ2-5, with 10 positions matching TRBD1. The CDR3 protein is CASLPTGGVETQYF. The CDR3, as DNA: TGCGCCAGCCTTCCGACAGGGGGCGTCGAGACCCAGTACTTC. The full variable domain, in which reference TRBV5-1 and TRBJ2-5 provide the parts outside the CDR3, is KAGVTQTPRYLIKTRGQQVTLSCSPISGHRSVSWYQQTPGQGLQFLFEYFSETQRNKGNFPGRFSGRQFSNSRSEMNVSTLELGDSALYLCASLPTGGVETQYFGPGTRLLVL.